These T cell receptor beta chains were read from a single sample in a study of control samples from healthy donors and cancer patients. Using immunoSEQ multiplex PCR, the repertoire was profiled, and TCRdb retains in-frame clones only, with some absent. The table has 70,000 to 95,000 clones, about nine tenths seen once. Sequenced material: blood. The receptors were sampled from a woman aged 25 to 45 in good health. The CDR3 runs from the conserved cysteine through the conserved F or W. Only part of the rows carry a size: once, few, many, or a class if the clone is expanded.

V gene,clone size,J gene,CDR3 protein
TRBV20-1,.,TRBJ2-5,CSASLSLPQETQYF
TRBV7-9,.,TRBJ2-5,CASSRDDRGRRKETQYF
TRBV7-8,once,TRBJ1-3,CASSSRFQGASGNTIYF
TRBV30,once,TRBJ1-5,CAWSLSGGNQPQHF
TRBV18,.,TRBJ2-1,CASSIAGVDEQFF
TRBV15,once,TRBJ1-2,CATSRDFGQGYGYTF
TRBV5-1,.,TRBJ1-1,CASSFTGNTEAFF
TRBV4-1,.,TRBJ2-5,CVSSQALRTSGQETQYF
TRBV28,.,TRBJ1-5,CASSLRQGLGGNQPQHF
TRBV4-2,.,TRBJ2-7,CASSQEQSGRAYYEQYF
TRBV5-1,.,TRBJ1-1,CASSLAGTNTEAFF
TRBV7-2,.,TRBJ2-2,CASSRGGELFF
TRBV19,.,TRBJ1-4,CASSSLVATNEKLFF
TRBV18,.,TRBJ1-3,CATAGGTGNTIYF
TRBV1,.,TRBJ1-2,CTSSQDGGTAREVYGYTF
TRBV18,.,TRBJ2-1,CASSPIGTGANEQFF
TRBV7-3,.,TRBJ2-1,CASSLRSSGEPHEQFF
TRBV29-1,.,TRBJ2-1,CSVGGASGGRNNEQFF
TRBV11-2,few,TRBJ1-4,CASSSDRRSEKLFF
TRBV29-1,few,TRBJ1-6,CSAGTGDSPLHF
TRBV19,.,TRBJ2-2,CASSPRRQVVNGELFF
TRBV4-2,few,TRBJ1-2,CASSPRGFGYTF
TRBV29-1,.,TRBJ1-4,CSGGYSEKLFF
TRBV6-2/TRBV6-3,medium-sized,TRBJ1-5,CASSTGGGGNQPQHF
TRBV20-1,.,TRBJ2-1,CSASDTSGEQFF
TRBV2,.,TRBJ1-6,CASSEAGARSPLHF
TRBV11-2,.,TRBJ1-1,CASSLSDSYTEAFF
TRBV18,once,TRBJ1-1,CASSPLRGPTEDTEAFF
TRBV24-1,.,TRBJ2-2,CATRSAPAGELFF
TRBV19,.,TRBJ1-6,CASSADRRSYNSPLHF
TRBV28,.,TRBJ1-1,CASSRYTEAFF
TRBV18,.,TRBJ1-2,CASSPMGQAFGDYGYTF
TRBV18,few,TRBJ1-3,CASSAGTAGNTIYF
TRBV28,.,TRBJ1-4,CASSLGGQGNEKLFF
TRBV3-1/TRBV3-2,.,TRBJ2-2,CASSPPWTSGSLMNTGELFF
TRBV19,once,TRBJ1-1,CASSVDLEAFF
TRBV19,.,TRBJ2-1,CASSIGAVRVNEQFF
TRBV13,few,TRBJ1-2,CASSLEGVDYGYTF
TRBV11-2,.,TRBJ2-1,CASSPMTSGSSYNEQFF
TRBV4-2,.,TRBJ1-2,CASRPGEGAAEGYTF
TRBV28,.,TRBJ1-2,CASRPSTGGYGYTF
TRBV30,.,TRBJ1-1,CAWRSGWTEAFF
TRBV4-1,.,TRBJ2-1,CASSQDSPGQGEQFF
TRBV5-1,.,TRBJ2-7,CASSLAVGGEQYF
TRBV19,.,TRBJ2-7,CASSRNPDYEQYF
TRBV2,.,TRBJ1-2,CASSPDREIRGYTF
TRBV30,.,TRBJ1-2,CAWREGVFGYTF
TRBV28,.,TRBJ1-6,CASGFSPLHF
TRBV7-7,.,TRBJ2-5,CASSLGAGKVIQYF
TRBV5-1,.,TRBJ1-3,CASSLDDMFAGNTIYF
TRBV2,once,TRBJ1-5,CASTRQGSQPQHF
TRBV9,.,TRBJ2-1,CASSATYNEQFF
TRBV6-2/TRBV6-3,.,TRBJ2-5,CASSYWTSGGQETQYF
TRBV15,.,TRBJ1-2,CATSRGGKTNYGYTF
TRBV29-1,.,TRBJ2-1,CSVVLTARGEQFF
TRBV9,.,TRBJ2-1,CASSVGIGGPMDEQFF
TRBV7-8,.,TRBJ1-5,CASSFKSSNQPQHF